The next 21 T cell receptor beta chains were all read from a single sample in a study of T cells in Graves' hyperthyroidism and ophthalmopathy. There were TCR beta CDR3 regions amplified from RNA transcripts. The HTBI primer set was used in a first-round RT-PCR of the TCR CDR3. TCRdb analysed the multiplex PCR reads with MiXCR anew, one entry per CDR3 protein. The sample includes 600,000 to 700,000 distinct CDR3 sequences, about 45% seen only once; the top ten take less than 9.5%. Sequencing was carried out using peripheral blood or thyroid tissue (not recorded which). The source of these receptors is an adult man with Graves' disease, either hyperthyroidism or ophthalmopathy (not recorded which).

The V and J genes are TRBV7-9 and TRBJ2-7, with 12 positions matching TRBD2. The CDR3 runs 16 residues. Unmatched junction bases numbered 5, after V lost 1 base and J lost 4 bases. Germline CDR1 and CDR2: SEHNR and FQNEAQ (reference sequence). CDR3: CASSLVTSGSRYEQYF. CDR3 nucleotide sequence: TGTGCCAGCAGCTTAGTGACTAGCGGGAGTAGGTACGAGCAGTACTTC.

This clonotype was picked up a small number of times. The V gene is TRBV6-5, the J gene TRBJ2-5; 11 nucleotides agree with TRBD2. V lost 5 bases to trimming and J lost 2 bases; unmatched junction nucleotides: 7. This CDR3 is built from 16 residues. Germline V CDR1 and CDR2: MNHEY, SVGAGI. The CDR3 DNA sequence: TGTGCCAGCAGTCCTACTAGCGGGGGTCTTCAAGAGACCCAGTACTTC. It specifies CASSPTSGGLQETQYF.

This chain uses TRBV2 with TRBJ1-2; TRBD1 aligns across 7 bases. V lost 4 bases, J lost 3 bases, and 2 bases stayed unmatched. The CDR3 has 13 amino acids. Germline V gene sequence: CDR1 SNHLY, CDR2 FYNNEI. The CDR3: CASSGQGYYGYTF. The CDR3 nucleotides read TGTGCCAGCAGTGGACAGGGATACTATGGCTACACCTTC. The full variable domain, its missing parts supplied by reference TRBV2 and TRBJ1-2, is EPEVTQTPSHQVTQMGQEVILRCVPISNHLYFYWYRQILGQKVEFLVSFYNNEISEKSEIFDDQFSVERPDGSNFTLKIRSTKLEDSAMYFCASSGQGYYGYTFGSGTRLTVV.

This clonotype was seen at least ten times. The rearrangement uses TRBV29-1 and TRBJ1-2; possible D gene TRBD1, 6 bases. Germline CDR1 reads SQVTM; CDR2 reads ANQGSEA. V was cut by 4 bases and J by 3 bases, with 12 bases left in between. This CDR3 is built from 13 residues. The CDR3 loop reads CSVGAGEDYGYTF. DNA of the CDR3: TGCAGCGTTGGAGCAGGGGAAGACTATGGCTACACCTTC.

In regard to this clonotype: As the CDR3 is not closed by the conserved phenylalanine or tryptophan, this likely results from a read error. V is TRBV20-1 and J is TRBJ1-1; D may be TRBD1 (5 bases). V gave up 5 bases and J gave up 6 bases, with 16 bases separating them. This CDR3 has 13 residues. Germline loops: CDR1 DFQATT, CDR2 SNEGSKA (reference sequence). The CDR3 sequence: CSAAGTVLSEAFL. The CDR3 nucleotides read TGCAGTGCTGCCGGGACGGTGCTCTCTGAAGCTTTCCTT.

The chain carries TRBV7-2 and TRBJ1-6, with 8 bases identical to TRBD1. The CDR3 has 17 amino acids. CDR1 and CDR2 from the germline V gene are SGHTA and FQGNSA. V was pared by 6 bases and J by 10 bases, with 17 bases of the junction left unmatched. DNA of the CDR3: TGTGCCAGCAGTCAATCGACAGGGGAGGTTATGTACTCACCCCTCCACTTT. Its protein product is CASSQSTGEVMYSPLHF.

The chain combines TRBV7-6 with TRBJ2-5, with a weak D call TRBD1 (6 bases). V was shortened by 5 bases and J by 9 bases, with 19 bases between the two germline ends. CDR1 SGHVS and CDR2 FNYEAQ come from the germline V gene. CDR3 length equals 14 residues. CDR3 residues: CASSPRIATGSQYF. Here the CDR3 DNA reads TGTGCCAGCAGCCCACGTATTGCAACAGGGTCCCAGTACTTC. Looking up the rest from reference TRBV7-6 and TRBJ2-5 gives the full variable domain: GAGVSQSPRYKVTKRGQDVALRCDPISGHVSLYWYRQALGQGPEFLTYFNYEAQQDKSGLPNDRFSAERPEGSISTLTIQRTEQRDSAMYRCASSPRIATGSQYFGPGTRLLVL.

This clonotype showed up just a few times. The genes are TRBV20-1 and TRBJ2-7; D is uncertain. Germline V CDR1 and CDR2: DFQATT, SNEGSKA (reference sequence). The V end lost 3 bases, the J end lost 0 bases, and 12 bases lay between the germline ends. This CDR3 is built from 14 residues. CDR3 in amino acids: CSASRPVSSYEQYF. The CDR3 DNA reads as TGCAGTGCTAGTAGGCCGGTAAGCTCCTACGAGCAGTACTTC.

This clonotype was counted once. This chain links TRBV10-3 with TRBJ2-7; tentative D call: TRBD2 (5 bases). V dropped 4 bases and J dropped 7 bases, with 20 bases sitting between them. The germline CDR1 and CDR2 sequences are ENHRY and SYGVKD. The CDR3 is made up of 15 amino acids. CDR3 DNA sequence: TGTGCCATCAGTGCGGATGGAGGTACCTTCAATGAGCAGTACTTC. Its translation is CAISADGGTFNEQYF.

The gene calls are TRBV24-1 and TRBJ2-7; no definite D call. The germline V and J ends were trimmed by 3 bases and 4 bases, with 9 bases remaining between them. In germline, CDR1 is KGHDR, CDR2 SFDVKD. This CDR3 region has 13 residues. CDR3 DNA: TGTGCCACCAGTGATCCGAACCGTTACGAGCAGTACTTC. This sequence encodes CATSDPNRYEQYF.

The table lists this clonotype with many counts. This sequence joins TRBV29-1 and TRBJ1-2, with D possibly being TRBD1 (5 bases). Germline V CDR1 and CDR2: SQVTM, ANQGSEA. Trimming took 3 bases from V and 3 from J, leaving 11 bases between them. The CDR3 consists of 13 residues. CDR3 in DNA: TGCAGCGTTGATTGGGGACCGGACTATGGCTACACCTTC. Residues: CSVDWGPDYGYTF.

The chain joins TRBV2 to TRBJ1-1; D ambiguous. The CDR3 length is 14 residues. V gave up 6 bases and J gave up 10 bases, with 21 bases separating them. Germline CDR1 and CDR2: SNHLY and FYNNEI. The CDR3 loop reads CASSPQFMNPTAFF. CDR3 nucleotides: TGTGCCAGCAGCCCACAGTTTATGAACCCGACAGCTTTCTTT.

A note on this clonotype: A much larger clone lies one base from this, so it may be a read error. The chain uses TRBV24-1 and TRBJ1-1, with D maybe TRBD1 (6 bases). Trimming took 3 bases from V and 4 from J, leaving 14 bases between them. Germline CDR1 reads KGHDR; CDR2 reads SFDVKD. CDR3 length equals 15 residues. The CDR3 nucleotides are TGTGCCACCAGTGATCCAACAGGGACGGGCACTGAAGCTTTCTTT. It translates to CATSDPTGTGTEAFF.

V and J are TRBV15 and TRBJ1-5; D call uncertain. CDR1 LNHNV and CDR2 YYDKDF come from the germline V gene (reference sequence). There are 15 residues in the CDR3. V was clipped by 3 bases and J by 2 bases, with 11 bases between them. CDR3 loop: CATSSEAGGNQPQHF. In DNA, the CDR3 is TGTGCCACCAGCAGTGAGGCAGGCGGCAATCAGCCCCAGCATTTT.

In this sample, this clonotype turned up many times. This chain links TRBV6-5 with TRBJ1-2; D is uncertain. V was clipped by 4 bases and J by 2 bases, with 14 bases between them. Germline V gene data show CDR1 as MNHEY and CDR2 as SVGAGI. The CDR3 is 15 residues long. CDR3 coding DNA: TGTGCCAGCAGTTGGACCCGACTGCCCAACTATGGCTACACCTTC. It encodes CASSWTRLPNYGYTF.

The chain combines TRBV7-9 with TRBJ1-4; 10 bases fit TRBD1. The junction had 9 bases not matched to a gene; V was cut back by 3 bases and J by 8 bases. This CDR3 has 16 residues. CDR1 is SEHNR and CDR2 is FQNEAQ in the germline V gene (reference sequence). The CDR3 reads CASSLDRGGLAEKLFF. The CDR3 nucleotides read TGTGCCAGCAGCTTGGACAGGGGGGGTTTGGCCGAAAAACTGTTTTTT.

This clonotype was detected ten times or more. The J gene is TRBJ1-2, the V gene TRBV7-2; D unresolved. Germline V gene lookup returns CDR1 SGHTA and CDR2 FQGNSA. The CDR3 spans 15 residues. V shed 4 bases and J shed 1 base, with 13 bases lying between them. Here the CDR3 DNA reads TGTGCCAGCAGCTCAGCCCCTGGGAGTAACTATGGCTACACCTTC. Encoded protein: CASSSAPGSNYGYTF.

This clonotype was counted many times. In DNA form, the CDR3 reads TGTGCCACCAGTGACCCCGGGACGGACAGCAATCAGCCCCAGCATTTT. Its protein product is CATSDPGTDSNQPQHF. The V and J genes are TRBV24-1 and TRBJ1-5, with a possible D match to TRBD1 (5 bases). The CDR3 is 16 amino acids. The V end was cut by 4 bases, the J end by 1 base, with 13 bases between. Germline loops: CDR1 KGHDR, CDR2 SFDVKD.

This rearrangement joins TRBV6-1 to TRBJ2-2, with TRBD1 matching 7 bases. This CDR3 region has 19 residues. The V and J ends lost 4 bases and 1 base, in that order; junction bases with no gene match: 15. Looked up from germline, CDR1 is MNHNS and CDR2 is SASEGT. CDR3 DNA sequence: TGTGCCAGCAGTGTCGGATTTCACAGGGGATCCTGGAACACCGGGGAGCTGTTTTTT. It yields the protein CASSVGFHRGSWNTGELFF.

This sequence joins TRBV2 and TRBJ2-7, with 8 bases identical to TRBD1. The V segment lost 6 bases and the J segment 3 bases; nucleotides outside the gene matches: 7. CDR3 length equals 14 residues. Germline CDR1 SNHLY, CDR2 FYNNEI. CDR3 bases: TGTGCCAGCAGCATCGACAGGGGACTCTACGAGCAGTACTTC. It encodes CASSIDRGLYEQYF.

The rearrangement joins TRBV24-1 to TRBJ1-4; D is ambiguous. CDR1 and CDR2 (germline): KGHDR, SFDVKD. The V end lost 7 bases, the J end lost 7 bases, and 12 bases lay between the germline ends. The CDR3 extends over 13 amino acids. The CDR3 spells CATRNREIEKLFF. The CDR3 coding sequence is TGTGCCACCAGAAACCGGGAGATTGAAAAACTGTTTTTT.